This TCR beta chain was captured in a study of Graves' ophthalmopathy and Graves' hyperthyroidism. Amplified TCR beta CDR3 regions were obtained using RNA transcripts as template. First-round RT-PCR used HTBI primers; second-round multiplex PCR followed. One entry per CDR3 protein, called by TCRdb with MiXCR from the multiplex PCR reads. The sample contains hundreds of thousands of distinct CDR3 sequences, 22% of which appear only once. This clonotype was observed at least ten times. CDR3 length: 14 residues. CDR1 is SGHDT and CDR2 is YYEEEE in the germline V gene. Trimming cost V 0 bases and J 8 bases, with 12 bases left between them.

This TCR came from a woman aged 18-30 years with stable Graves' hyperthyroidism. Some clones in this sample may be carry-over from other donors' samples. The rearrangement uses TRBV5-6 and TRBJ2-4; D uncertain. Input material: peripheral blood. The DNA for the CDR3 is TGTGCCAGCAGCTTGGACACGACCGTGGACATTCAGTACTTC. Translation gives CASSLDTTVDIQYF.